One T cell receptor beta chain is described in this entry. This sample is drawn from a study of blood T cell repertoires in COVID-19. On the study more broadly: Samples came from the United States, Italy and Spain, spanning acute and convalescent COVID-19. Nucleic acid was either cDNA or gDNA, and it came from T cells, B-cell-depleted T cells, or PBMCs.

CDR3 length: 17 residues. V lost 1 base and J lost 4; bases outside the gene matches: 10. Germline V lookup: CDR1 SEHNR, CDR2 FQNEAQ (reference sequence). The authors' processing: How many nucleated cells were present was estimated from reference gene primer amplification. TCRdb keeps only in-frame clones here, not all; method: immunoSEQ multiplex PCR. V and J calls and clone size are as listed in that table; D and trimming were resolved from the DNA. This table holds roughly 100,000 clones, about 89% found once. The chain recombines TRBV7-9 with TRBJ2-3, with TRBD2 matching 8 bases. The clonotype was recovered from a human donor in a cohort sampled during active COVID-19. Sequenced sample: peripheral blood. CDR3: CASSLGLAGMFSDTQYF. CDR3 coding DNA: TGTGCCAGCAGCTTAGGCCTAGCGGGCATGTTTTCAGATACGCAGTATTTT.